Listed below are T cell receptor beta chains from one sample, sequenced in a study of control samples from healthy donors and cancer patients. Here immunoSEQ multiplex PCR was the method, and the copy in TCRdb shows in-frame clones only, minus some. The sample shows under 70,000 clones, about 85% of them seen only once. Sequencing used PBMCs. The receptors stem from a man in his sixties with head and neck cancer. Both conserved end residues are part of each CDR3. A D gene is named only where the DNA matches it firmly. Expanded clones are given a class, and other clones once, few, many or no size at all.

abundance | j_gene | d_gene | v_gene | CDR3aa | CDR3nt
NA | TRBJ1-5 | NA | TRBV7-2 | CASTPFYAGRGNQPQHF | TGTGCCAGCACCCCCTTCTACGCGGGGAGAGGCAATCAGCCCCAGCATTTT
NA | TRBJ1-2 | NA | TRBV28 | CASSLPRGGAYGYTF | TGTGCCAGCAGTCTCCCACGTGGTGGGGCCTATGGCTACACCTTC
NA | TRBJ2-1 | TRBD2 | TRBV7-2 | CASSLARGTSGRFSYNEQFF | TGTGCCAGCAGCTTAGCACGGGGGACTAGCGGGAGATTCTCCTACAATGAGCAGTTCTTC
NA | TRBJ2-3 | NA | TRBV5-4 | CASSLGVDISDTQYF | TGTGCCAGCAGCTTGGGGGTTGACATTTCAGATACGCAGTATTTT
few | TRBJ2-1 | NA | TRBV7-9 | CASSMDSSQEQFF | TGTGCCAGCAGCATGGACTCTAGTCAGGAGCAGTTCTTC
NA | TRBJ2-5 | TRBD1 | TRBV7-3 | CASSLNQGVGTQYF | TGTGCCAGCAGCTTAAATCAGGGGGTTGGGACCCAGTACTTC
NA | TRBJ1-3 | NA | TRBV6-5 | CASSLRPGRSGNTIYF | TGTGCCAGCAGTTTACGGCCAGGACGCTCTGGAAACACCATATATTTT
NA | TRBJ2-2 | NA | TRBV7-3 | CASSLYGGHNTGELFF | TGTGCCAGCAGCTTATACGGGGGGCACAACACCGGGGAGCTGTTTTTT
NA | TRBJ2-5 | TRBD1 | TRBV9 | CASSSRDRLRDETQYF | TGTGCCAGCAGCTCCCGGGACAGGTTACGAGATGAGACCCAGTACTTC
NA | TRBJ1-2 | NA | TRBV6-4 | CASSFPRSQHPPYGYTF | TGTGCCAGCAGTTTCCCACGCTCCCAACATCCCCCCTATGGCTACACCTTC
NA | TRBJ1-3 | NA | TRBV4-3 | CASSQQGMTGNTIYF | TGCGCCAGCAGCCAACAGGGGATGACTGGAAACACCATATATTTT
NA | TRBJ2-1 | TRBD2 | TRBV5-4 | CASSLWHLAAGGYNEQFF | TGTGCCAGCAGCTTGTGGCATCTAGCAGCGGGGGGGTACAATGAGCAGTTCTTC
few | TRBJ1-3 | NA | TRBV12-3/TRBV12-4 | CASSLSSGNTIYF | TGTGCCAGCAGTCTTTCTTCTGGAAACACCATATATTTT
few | TRBJ2-7 | TRBD1 | TRBV5-4 | CASSPGSGQGIYEQYF | TGTGCCAGCAGCCCCGGGTCGGGACAGGGTATCTACGAGCAGTACTTC
NA | TRBJ1-5 | NA | TRBV7-2 | CASSPPSGFLGNQPQHF | TGTGCCAGCAGCCCCCCTTCGGGTTTTCTTGGGAATCAGCCCCAGCATTTT
NA | TRBJ2-3 | NA | TRBV9 | CASSVNWGPDTQYF | TGTGCCAGCAGCGTAAACTGGGGGCCAGATACGCAGTATTTT
few | TRBJ1-4 | NA | TRBV5-4 | CASSSYTEEKLFF | TGTGCCAGCAGCTCCTATACGGAGGAAAAACTGTTTTTT
NA | TRBJ1-4 | NA | TRBV28 | CATLIPGVKKLFF | TGTGCCACACTAATTCCCGGGGTTAAAAAACTGTTTTTT
NA | TRBJ1-3 | NA | TRBV2 | CASSLPFVLGGNTIYF | TGTGCCAGCAGTCTTCCCTTCGTACTGGGCGGAAACACCATATATTTT
once | TRBJ1-1 | NA | TRBV18 | CASSPPGGGTEAFF | TGTGCCAGCTCACCGCCTGGGGGTGGCACTGAAGCTTTCTTT
NA | TRBJ2-2 | TRBD1 | TRBV24-1 | CATSDPQGRATGELFF | TGTGCCACCAGTGATCCACAGGGGCGGGCGACGGGGGAGCTGTTTTTT
NA | TRBJ1-1 | NA | TRBV30 | CAWPSGPVGTEAFF | TGTGCCTGGCCCTCGGGACCTGTGGGCACTGAAGCTTTCTTT
NA | TRBJ2-7 | NA | TRBV7-3 | CASSLSGTGGYEQYF | TGTGCCAGCAGCTTATCGGGGACTGGGGGGTACGAGCAGTACTTC
NA | TRBJ2-5 | NA | TRBV6-1 | CASSENWETQYF | TGTGCCAGCAGTGAAAACTGGGAGACCCAGTACTTC
NA | TRBJ1-6 | NA | TRBV7-9 | CASSLVQSHSPLHF | TGTGCCAGCAGCTTAGTTCAAAGCCATTCACCCCTCCACTTT
NA | TRBJ2-7 | NA | TRBV6-1 | CASSEAGADEQYF | TGTGCCAGCAGTGAAGCGGGCGCGGACGAGCAGTACTTC
NA | TRBJ2-5 | TRBD2 | TRBV3-1/TRBV3-2 | CASSQVYSPGLAGVLETQYF | TGTGCCAGCAGCCAAGTTTACAGTCCGGGACTAGCGGGAGTTTTGGAGACCCAGTACTTC
NA | TRBJ2-2 | NA | TRBV9 | CASSLSTGELFF | TGTGCCAGCAGCCTCTCCACCGGGGAGCTGTTTTTT
medium-sized | TRBJ1-3 | TRBD1 | TRBV7-9 | CASSIQGAPGNTIYF | TGTGCCAGCAGCATACAGGGGGCTCCTGGAAACACCATATATTTT
NA | TRBJ1-5 | TRBD1 | TRBV24-1 | CATTRTGVNQPQHF | TGTGCCACCACCCGGACAGGGGTCAATCAGCCCCAGCATTTT
NA | TRBJ2-7 | NA | TRBV4-1 | CASSLGGSGSYEQYF | TGCGCCAGCAGCCTTGGGGGTAGCGGCTCCTACGAGCAGTACTTC
few | TRBJ1-2 | TRBD1 | TRBV3-1/TRBV3-2 | CASSQEQGAVYGYTF | TGTGCCAGCAGCCAAGAACAGGGGGCAGTATATGGCTACACCTTC
once | TRBJ2-1 | NA | TRBV9 | CASSVGGTYNEQFF | TGTGCCAGCAGCGTAGGAGGGACCTACAATGAGCAGTTCTTC
once | TRBJ2-5 | NA | TRBV6-5 | CASTRGETQYF | TGTGCCAGTACCCGGGGGGAGACCCAGTACTTC
NA | TRBJ2-5 | TRBD2 | TRBV28 | CASSLTSGGPQTQYF | TGTGCCAGCAGTTTGACTAGCGGGGGCCCGCAGACCCAGTACTTC
NA | TRBJ1-2 | NA | TRBV4-3 | CASSQENYGYTF | TGCGCCAGCAGCCAAGAAAACTATGGCTACACCTTC
once | TRBJ2-1 | NA | TRBV11-3 | CASSHTQGEQFF | TGTGCCAGCAGCCACACTCAGGGGGAGCAGTTCTTC